These 19 T cell receptor beta chains originate from one sample sequenced in a study of memory B cells and T cells in multiple sclerosis. TCRdb's copy holds only in-frame clones and misses some; the assay was immunoSEQ multiplex PCR. The sample has some 14,000 clones, around 70% seen once; the top ten hold roughly 2.2%. What was sequenced was memory (CD45RO+) CD4+ T cells from blood. The receptors shown here come from a human donor with multiple sclerosis.

V usage is TRBV4-1 and J usage is TRBJ2-1, with a weak D call TRBD1 (6 bases). The CDR3 extends over 15 amino acids. Germline CDR1 is MGHRA and CDR2 is YSYEKL. The V end lost 0 bases, the J end lost 5 bases, and 11 bases lay between the germline ends. The chain's CDR3 is CASSQDGQLDNEQFF. In DNA form, the CDR3 reads TGCGCCAGCAGCCAAGATGGACAGCTAGACAATGAGCAGTTCTTC.

CDR3 sequence reads: CASSLSYSNQPQHF. The CDR3 region has the DNA TGTGCCAGCAGTTTATCCTATAGCAATCAGCCCCAGCATTTT. The V gene is TRBV28, the J gene TRBJ1-5; D gene unclear. Per germline, CDR1 MDHEN and CDR2 SYDVKM. V was trimmed by 1 base and J by 0 bases, leaving 4 bases between them. The CDR3 loop spans 14 amino acids.

V is TRBV19 and J is TRBJ1-5; D is perhaps TRBD1 (5 bases). This CDR3 spans 15 amino acids. The V end was cut by 3 bases, the J end by 6 bases, with 15 bases between. Germline-derived CDR1 and CDR2 are LNHDA and SQIVND (reference sequence). In DNA, the CDR3 is TGTGCCAGTAGTATTTCTGGGGCGCAGCGTCAGCCCCAGCATTTT. This encodes CASSISGAQRQPQHF.

V gene TRBV19 combines with J gene TRBJ1-6; the match to TRBD1 covers 8 bases. Germline values: CDR1 LNHDA, CDR2 SQIVND (reference sequence). V dropped 5 bases and J dropped 9; count of bases not matched to a gene: 9. The CDR3 has 15 amino acids. Here the CDR3 DNA reads TGTGCCAGTAGTGGGCCAGGGGGCCGGAGTTCACCCCTCCACTTT. Its translation: CASSGPGGRSSPLHF.

J is TRBJ1-5 and V is TRBV6-1, with TRBD1 as a possible D gene (5 bases). The CDR3 is 14 residues long. V gave up 1 base and J gave up 11 bases, with 15 bases separating them. Looked up from germline, CDR1 is MNHNS and CDR2 is SASEGT. The CDR3 coding sequence is TGTGCCAGCAGTGAAGACCCCAGGGCTCGAGCCCAGCATTTT. Encoded protein: CASSEDPRARAQHF.

This chain joins TRBV6-1 and TRBJ2-7; TRBD2 matches 8 bases. The CDR3 extends over 14 amino acids. Germline V gene sequence: CDR1 MNHNS, CDR2 SASEGT. Trimming took 6 bases from V and 5 from J; bases not matched to a gene: 9. This CDR3 reads CASRASGSNDEQYF. CDR3 in DNA: TGTGCCAGCAGAGCGAGCGGGAGCAACGACGAGCAGTACTTC.

This clone came up once. The chain joins TRBV5-3 to TRBJ2-2, with D hard to call. TRBV5-3 is filed as an ORF, its function uncertain. V lost 3 bases and J 7 bases, leaving 4 bases between the germline ends. The CDR3 contains 11 residues. The CDR3 DNA is TGTGCCAGAAGCTCCTTCGGGGAGCTGTTTTTT. Translating it yields CARSSFGELFF.

This clone was detected a few times. This sequence joins TRBV14 and TRBJ1-6, with 9 bases identical to TRBD1. Germline V lookup: CDR1 SGHDN, CDR2 FVKESK. The CDR3 loop spans 17 amino acids. J gave up 0 bases and V 4 bases, and 4 bases lay outside the gene matches. The CDR3: CASSRDRESSYNSPLHF. The CDR3 coding sequence is TGTGCCAGCAGCCGGGACAGGGAGAGCTCCTATAATTCACCCCTCCACTTT.

The J gene is TRBJ1-5, the V gene TRBV28; 9 nucleotides agree with TRBD1. With 6 bases clipped from V and 0 bases from J, the junction kept 9 bases outside the gene matches. CDR3 length: 17 amino acids. Germline V CDR1 and CDR2: MDHEN, SYDVKM. CDR3 loop: CASSPGTGPYSNQPQHF. The CDR3 bases are TGTGCCAGCAGCCCCGGGACAGGGCCGTATAGCAATCAGCCCCAGCATTTT.

This clone was detected only a few times. This sequence joins TRBV5-4 and TRBJ2-7; D is possibly TRBD1 (5 bases). CDR1 and CDR2 from the germline V gene are SGHNT and YYREEE (reference sequence). CDR3 length: 14 amino acids. V was clipped by 0 bases and J by 5 bases, with 12 bases between them. As DNA, the CDR3 is TGTGCCAGCAGCTTGGGGCAGGGCCGGGACGAGCAGTACTTC. This encodes CASSLGQGRDEQYF.

The chain carries TRBV10-3 and TRBJ1-1; perhaps TRBD1 as D (5 bases). CDR3 size: 14 residues. With 0 bases removed from V and 5 bases from J, the gap between germline ends came to 10 bases. CDR1 and CDR2 (germline): ENHRY, SYGVKD. The CDR3 sequence: CAISESPGKTEAFF. In DNA form, the CDR3 reads TGTGCCATCAGTGAGTCGCCAGGGAAGACTGAAGCTTTCTTT.

This clone is labeled as medium-sized. The J gene is TRBJ2-7, the V gene TRBV30; D is unresolved. V lost 0 bases and J lost 3, with 9 bases in between. This CDR3 is built from 13 residues. The V gene's germline CDR1 is GTSNPN and CDR2 SVGIG (reference sequence). CDR3 amino acids: CAWSVTHRYEQYF. DNA for the CDR3: TGTGCCTGGAGTGTTACACACCGCTACGAGCAGTACTTC.

This clone was found a few times. The V and J genes are TRBV29-1 and TRBJ2-5; possibly TRBD2 for D (5 bases). The CDR3 runs 10 residues. V gave up 4 bases and J gave up 5 bases, with 5 bases separating them. CDR1 is SQVTM and CDR2 is ANQGSEA in the germline V gene. Here the CDR3 reads CSVGGETQYF. CDR3 nucleotides: TGCAGCGTTGGAGGGGAGACCCAGTACTTC.

There are a few counts of this clone. The V and J genes are TRBV11-2 and TRBJ2-5; 7 bases fit TRBD1. Germline V CDR1 and CDR2: SGHAT, FQNNGV. The CDR3 consists of 18 residues. Losses at the gene ends were 5 bases for V and 2 bases for J; bases not matched to a gene: 17. CDR3 in DNA: TGTGCCAGCAGCCTTGGGACAGTCCCTTGGGGTCGGCAAGAGACCCAGTACTTC. The encoded protein is CASSLGTVPWGRQETQYF.

This chain links TRBV7-7 with TRBJ2-5; D is possibly TRBD2 (6 bases). V lost 5 bases to trimming and J lost 2 bases, with 18 bases between them. The V gene's germline CDR1 is SSHAT and CDR2 FNYEAQ (reference sequence). This CDR3 comprises 16 residues. The CDR3: CASSKGDSAYQETQYF. CDR3 sequence (DNA): TGTGCCAGCAGCAAAGGGGACTCCGCGTATCAAGAGACCCAGTACTTC.

V and J are TRBV5-1 and TRBJ2-2, with 15 bases fitting TRBD2. Trimming took 2 bases from V and 4 from J; bases not matched to a gene: 9. Germline V gene sequence: CDR1 SGHRS, CDR2 YFSETQ. The CDR3 contains 19 residues. The CDR3 here is CASSLGGLAGGRGTGELFF. As DNA, the CDR3 is TGCGCCAGCAGCTTAGGGGGACTAGCGGGAGGCCGTGGCACCGGGGAGCTGTTTTTT.

The chain is built from TRBV9 and TRBJ1-5; D may be TRBD1 (5 bases). Germline CDR1 is SGDLS and CDR2 is YYNGEE. Trimming stripped 0 bases from V and 3 bases from J, with 10 bases between. This CDR3 region has 15 residues. CDR3 protein: CASSVEGNDNQPQHF. The CDR3 nucleotides are TGTGCCAGCAGCGTAGAGGGGAACGACAATCAGCCCCAGCATTTT.

This clone showed up just a few times. This chain joins TRBV5-1 and TRBJ2-3; a weak D match, TRBD2 (7 bases). There are 15 residues in the CDR3. The V gene's germline CDR1 is SGHRS and CDR2 YFSETQ. Trimming removed 0 bases from V and 2 bases from J, with 10 bases in between. CDR3 in amino acids: CASSLDGGPTDTQYF. In DNA, the CDR3 is TGCGCCAGCAGCTTGGACGGGGGGCCCACAGATACGCAGTATTTT.

This clone was found once. The J gene is TRBJ2-5, the V gene TRBV5-6; the D gene is possibly TRBD1 (5 bases). The length of the CDR3 is 13 residues. Germline V gene lookup returns CDR1 SGHDT and CDR2 YYEEEE. Trimming pared 3 bases from V and 7 bases from J, leaving 13 bases between. CDR3 loop: CASSWTIRSTQYF. CDR3 sequence (DNA): TGTGCCAGCAGCTGGACAATTAGGTCGACCCAGTACTTC.